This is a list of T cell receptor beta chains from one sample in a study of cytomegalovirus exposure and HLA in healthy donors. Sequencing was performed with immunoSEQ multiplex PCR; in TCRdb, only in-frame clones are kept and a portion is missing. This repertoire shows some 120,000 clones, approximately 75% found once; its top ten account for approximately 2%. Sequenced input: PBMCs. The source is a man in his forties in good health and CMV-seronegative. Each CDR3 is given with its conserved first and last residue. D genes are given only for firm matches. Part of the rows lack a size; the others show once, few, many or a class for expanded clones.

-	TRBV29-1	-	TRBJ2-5	TGCAGCGTTGAGGGCACTTTTGGAGGACAGACCCAGTACTTC	CSVEGTFGGQTQYF
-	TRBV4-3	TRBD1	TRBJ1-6	TGCGCCAGCAGCCAAGAGGGGACAGGTTCCTCACCCCTCCACTTT	CASSQEGTGSSPLHF
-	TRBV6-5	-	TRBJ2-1	TGTGCCAGCAGTCGCCCGGGAAGAGTGGGTAATGAGCAGTTCTTC	CASSRPGRVGNEQFF
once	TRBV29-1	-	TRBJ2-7	TGCAGCGTTGAGCGGGGCGGATCCTACGAGCAGTACTTC	CSVERGGSYEQYF
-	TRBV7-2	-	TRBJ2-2	TGTGCCAGCACCCTAAAGGAGGGGATCGGGGAGCTGTTTTTT	CASTLKEGIGELFF
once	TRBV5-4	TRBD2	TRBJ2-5	TGTGCCAGCAGGCCCGGGACTAGCGAGTTTCAAGAGACCCAGTACTTC	CASRPGTSEFQETQYF
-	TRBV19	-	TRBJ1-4	TGTGCCAGTAGTATAGGGACAGTAAATGAAAAACTGTTTTTT	CASSIGTVNEKLFF
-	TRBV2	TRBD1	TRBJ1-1	TGTGCCAGCAGTCCACAGGGGGCTTTCACTGAAGCTTTCTTT	CASSPQGAFTEAFF
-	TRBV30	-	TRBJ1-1	TGTGCCTGGAGTCCGGGGTCCCCTGAAGCTTTCTTT	CAWSPGSPEAFF
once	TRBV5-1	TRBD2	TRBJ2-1	TGCGCCAGCAGCAGGGAGGGAGAGTCCTACAATGAGCAGTTCTTC	CASSREGESYNEQFF
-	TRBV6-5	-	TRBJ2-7	TGTGCCAGCAGTTACAACAGGGAAGTCTACGAGCAGTACTTC	CASSYNREVYEQYF
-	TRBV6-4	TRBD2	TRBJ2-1	TGTGCCAGCAGCGTGGGGACTAGCGGGTTTGAGCAGTTCTTC	CASSVGTSGFEQFF
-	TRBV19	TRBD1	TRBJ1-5	TGTGCCAGTAGTATAGGGCGAAGAGGGACAGGCTATCAGCCCCAGCATTTT	CASSIGRRGTGYQPQHF
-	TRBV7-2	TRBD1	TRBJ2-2	TGTGCCAGCAGCTTAGGCCAGGGGGCAAACACCGGGGAGCTGTTTTTT	CASSLGQGANTGELFF
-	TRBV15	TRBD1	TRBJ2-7	TGTGCCACCAGCAGAGACAGGGGGCGGGGGCAGTACTTC	CATSRDRGRGQYF
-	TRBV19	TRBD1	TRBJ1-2	TGTGCCAGTAGGCATATACGCGGGACAGGGATATTCGGCTACACCTTC	CASRHIRGTGIFGYTF